This T cell receptor beta chain was sequenced during a study of human T cells and chemical hapten exposure. General study results and limits: Clustering by CDR3 similarity yielded significantly more large clusters from expanded TCRs than controls.

V was shortened by 5 bases and J by 7 bases, with 18 bases between the two germline ends. Germline CDR1 is DFQATT and CDR2 is SNEGSKA (reference sequence). This CDR3 has 13 amino acids. This clonotype was detected only a few times. Its antigen remains unidentified. Described time point: patch test 2, 6 weeks after DPC sensitization. Regarding treatment: therapeutic diphenylcyclopropenone sensitization with weekly scalp DPC. Participating donors were patients with alopecia, aged 18 to 70 years, considered appropriate candidates for DPC. TCRdb reprocessed the RACE reads via MiXCR and lists one record per CDR3 protein. The sample shows 350,000 to 400,000 distinct CDR3 sequences, roughly 6% of them seen only once.

The genes are TRBV20-1 and TRBJ2-7, with a tentative D call TRBD1 (5 bases). This sequence originates from a woman in her late teens or twenties with alopecia areata. Some clones in this sample may be carry-over from other donors' samples. The material sequenced was whole blood, taken in connection with sensitization to the hapten diphenylcyclopropenone (DPC). The CDR3 DNA follows: TGCAGTGCTCCCGGGCAGGGCCTTGAGGAGCAGTACTTC. Its translation: CSAPGQGLEEQYF.